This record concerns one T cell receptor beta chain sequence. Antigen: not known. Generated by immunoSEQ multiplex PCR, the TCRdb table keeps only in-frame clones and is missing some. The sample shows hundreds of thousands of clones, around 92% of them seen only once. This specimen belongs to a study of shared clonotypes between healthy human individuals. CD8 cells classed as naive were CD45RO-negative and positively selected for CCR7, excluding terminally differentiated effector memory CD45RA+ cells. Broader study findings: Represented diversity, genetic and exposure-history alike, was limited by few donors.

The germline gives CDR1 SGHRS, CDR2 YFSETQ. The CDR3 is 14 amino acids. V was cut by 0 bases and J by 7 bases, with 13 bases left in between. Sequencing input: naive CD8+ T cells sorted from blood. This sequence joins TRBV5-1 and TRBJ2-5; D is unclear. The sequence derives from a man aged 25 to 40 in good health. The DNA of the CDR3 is TGCGCCAGCAGCTTGGAAGATACCCATTCGACCCAGTACTTC. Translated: CASSLEDTHSTQYF.